Sequencing of this TCR beta chain was carried out in a study of T cell responses to AZD1222 COVID-19 vaccine. In the study overall: Pooled in the analysis were second doses at about 4 or about 12 weeks. Findings and limits, study-wide: Reports say nearly half of spike-specific TCRs go after unmutated variant regions. It should be noted that donors were predominantly white British and more often female, and clonal diversity was possibly underestimated. All repertoire sampling was performed exclusively after the peak T cell response.

The CDR3 contains 14 residues. CDR1 is SEHNR, CDR2 FQNEAQ, per germline (reference sequence). J gave up 3 bases and V 3 bases, and 1 base lay outside the gene matches. In the case of this clone: Its antigen is as yet unknown.

The method was immunoSEQ multiplex PCR; TCRdb's version includes in-frame clones alone and lacks a portion of them. The sample has fewer than 200,000 clones, around 94% seen once; the top ten hold about 10%. The receptor's source is an adult in good health. Source: peripheral blood, taken on day 0 of AZD1222 vaccination. The genes are TRBV7-9 and TRBJ1-4; 7 nucleotides agree with TRBD1. The CDR3 sequence is CASSLGTANEKLFF. The CDR3 bases are TGTGCCAGCAGCTTGGGGACAGCTAATGAAAAACTGTTTTTT.